This T cell receptor (beta chain) was obtained from a study of technical replicates of blood from a few donors. The CDR3 contains 13 residues. Per the germline V gene, CDR1 is SGHNT and CDR2 is YYREEE (reference sequence). Deletions cut 5 bases from V and 5 bases from J, with 13 bases between. Measured with immunoSEQ multiplex PCR; TCRdb has only the in-frame clones, and not every one. The sample contains 70,000 or so clones, about nine tenths of which appear only once. Material for sequencing was T cells isolated from PBMCs. This chain links TRBV5-4 with TRBJ1-2; D is perhaps TRBD1 (6 bases). The TCR was taken from a human donor in good health. Some clones in this sample may be carry-over from other donors' samples. The CDR3 loop is CASSNEQGYGYTF. CDR3 nucleotide sequence: TGTGCCAGCAGTAACGAACAGGGTTATGGCTACACCTTC.